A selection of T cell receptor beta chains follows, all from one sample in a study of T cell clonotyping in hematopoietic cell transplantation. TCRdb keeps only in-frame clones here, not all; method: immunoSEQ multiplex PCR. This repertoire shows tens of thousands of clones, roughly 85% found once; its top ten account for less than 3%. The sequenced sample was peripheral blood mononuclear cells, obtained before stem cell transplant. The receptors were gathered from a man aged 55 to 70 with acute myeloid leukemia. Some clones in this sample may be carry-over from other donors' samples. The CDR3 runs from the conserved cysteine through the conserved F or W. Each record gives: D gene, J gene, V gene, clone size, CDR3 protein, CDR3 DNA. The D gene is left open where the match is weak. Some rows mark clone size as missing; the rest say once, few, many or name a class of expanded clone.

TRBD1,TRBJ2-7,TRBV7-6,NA,CASSLAIQGAYEQYF,TGTGCCAGCAGCTTAGCAATCCAGGGGGCCTACGAGCAGTACTTC
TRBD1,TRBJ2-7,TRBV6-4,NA,CASSAPGTGGHEQYF,TGTGCCAGCAGTGCGCCCGGGACAGGGGGCCACGAGCAGTACTTC
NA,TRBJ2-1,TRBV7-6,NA,CASSPQEGDEQFF,TGTGCCAGCAGCCCCCAAGAGGGGGATGAGCAGTTCTTC
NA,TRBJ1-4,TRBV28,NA,CASAYRSPSDEKLFF,TGTGCCAGCGCCTACCGGTCTCCTTCAGATGAAAAACTGTTTTTT
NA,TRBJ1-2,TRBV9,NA,CASSGSTGNRVGGYTF,TGTGCCAGCAGCGGGTCCACCGGGAACAGGGTTGGGGGCTACACCTTC
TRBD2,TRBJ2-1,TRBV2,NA,CASSVIGTSGGPDEQFF,TGTGCCAGCAGTGTAATAGGGACTAGCGGGGGGCCCGATGAGCAGTTCTTC
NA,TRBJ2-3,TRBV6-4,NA,CAIIGRTVIDTQYF,TGTGCCATCATAGGACGGACAGTCATAGATACGCAGTATTTT
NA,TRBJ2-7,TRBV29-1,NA,CSAGSHLYEQYF,TGCAGCGCGGGGTCTCACCTCTACGAGCAGTACTTC
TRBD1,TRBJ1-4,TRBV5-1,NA,CASLTGQGGDINEKLFF,TGCGCCAGCCTCACCGGACAGGGAGGAGATATTAATGAAAAACTGTTTTTT
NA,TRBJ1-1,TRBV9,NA,CASSVGENEAFF,TGTGCCAGCAGCGTAGGCGAGAATGAAGCTTTCTTT
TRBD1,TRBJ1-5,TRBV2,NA,CASSDNRGQPQHF,TGTGCCAGCAGTGATAACAGGGGTCAGCCCCAGCATTTT
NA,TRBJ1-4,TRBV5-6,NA,CASRRWGFTNEKLFF,TGTGCCAGCAGAAGATGGGGTTTCACTAATGAAAAACTGTTTTTT
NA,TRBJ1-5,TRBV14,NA,CASSQESRKGSQPQHF,TGTGCCAGCAGCCAAGAGTCCAGGAAGGGGTCTCAGCCCCAGCATTTT
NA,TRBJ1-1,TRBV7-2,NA,CASSFKGTEAFF,TGTGCCAGCAGCTTCAAGGGGACTGAAGCTTTCTTT
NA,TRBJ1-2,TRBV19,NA,CASSINSQVGSQGYTF,TGTGCCAGTAGTATTAATTCACAGGTCGGCTCCCAAGGCTACACCTTC
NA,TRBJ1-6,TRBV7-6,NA,CASSLVMDSPLHF,TGTGCCAGCAGCCTCGTCATGGATTCACCCCTCCACTTT
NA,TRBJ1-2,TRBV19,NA,CASSIDGAGVNYGYTF,TGTGCCAGTAGTATAGATGGAGCAGGGGTTAACTATGGCTACACCTTC
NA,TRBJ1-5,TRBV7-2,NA,CASSLEDTSNQPQHF,TGTGCCAGCAGCTTGGAGGACACGAGCAATCAGCCCCAGCATTTT
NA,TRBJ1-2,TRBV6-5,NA,CASTQRALRYGYTF,TGTGCCAGCACCCAAAGGGCCTTGCGATATGGCTACACCTTC
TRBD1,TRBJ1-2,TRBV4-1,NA,CASRPGTGVTNGYTF,TGCGCCAGCAGACCCGGGACAGGGGTTACTAACGGCTACACCTTC
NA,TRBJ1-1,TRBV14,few,CASSQYVGTEAFF,TGTGCCAGCAGCCAATACGTTGGAACTGAAGCTTTCTTT
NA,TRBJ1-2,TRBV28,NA,CASSLVPKGRVPSNYGYTF,TGTGCCAGCAGTTTAGTCCCCAAGGGGAGGGTACCTTCTAACTATGGCTACACCTTC
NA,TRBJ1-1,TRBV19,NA,CASSMSFTEAFF,TGTGCCAGTAGTATGTCTTTTACTGAAGCTTTCTTT
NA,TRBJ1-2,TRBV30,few,CAWSVLGGLGYTF,TGTGCCTGGAGTGTGTTGGGGGGCCTGGGCTACACCTTC
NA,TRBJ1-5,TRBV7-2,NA,CASSKDSNQPQHF,TGTGCCAGCAGCAAAGACAGCAATCAGCCCCAGCATTTT
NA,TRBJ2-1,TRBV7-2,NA,CASSLEGTIPYNEQFF,TGTGCCAGCAGCTTAGAGGGGACAATACCCTACAATGAGCAGTTCTTC
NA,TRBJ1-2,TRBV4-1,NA,CASSRPDGDGYTF,TGCGCCAGCAGCAGGCCGGACGGGGATGGCTACACCTTC
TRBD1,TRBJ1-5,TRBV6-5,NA,CASSYSGQGRNQPQHF,TGTGCCAGCAGTTACTCGGGACAGGGCCGCAATCAGCCCCAGCATTTT
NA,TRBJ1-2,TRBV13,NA,CASSLNLGYGYTF,TGTGCCAGCAGCTTAAATTTAGGCTATGGCTACACCTTC
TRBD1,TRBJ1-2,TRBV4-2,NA,CASGQGQNYGYTF,TGTGCCAGCGGACAGGGCCAGAACTATGGCTACACCTTC
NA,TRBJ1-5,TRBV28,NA,CASRGPGRGGPNRQPQHF,TGTGCCAGCAGGGGACCGGGCAGGGGCGGGCCCAATCGACAGCCCCAGCATTTT
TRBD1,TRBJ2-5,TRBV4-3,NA,CASSPDRDQETQYF,TGCGCCAGCAGCCCGGACAGGGACCAAGAGACCCAGTACTTC
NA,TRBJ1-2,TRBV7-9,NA,CASSVGQNYGYTF,TGTGCCAGCAGCGTCGGACAGAACTATGGCTACACCTTC
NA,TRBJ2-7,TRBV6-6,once,CASSPGQGAYEQYF,TGTGCCAGCAGCCCCGGGCAGGGTGCGTACGAGCAGTACTTC
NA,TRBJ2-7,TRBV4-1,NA,CASSQRISLQGSYEQYF,TGCGCCAGCAGCCAGAGAATTAGCTTACAGGGTTCCTACGAGCAGTACTTC
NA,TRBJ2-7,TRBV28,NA,CASNQRGAYRGSYEQYF,TGTGCCAGCAACCAGCGGGGGGCCTACAGGGGGTCCTACGAGCAGTACTTC
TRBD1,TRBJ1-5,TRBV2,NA,CATSGQGDQPQHF,TGTGCCACCTCCGGACAGGGCGATCAGCCCCAGCATTTT
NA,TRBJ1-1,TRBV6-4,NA,CASSRTDNTEAFF,TGTGCCAGCAGTCGGACGGATAACACTGAAGCTTTCTTT
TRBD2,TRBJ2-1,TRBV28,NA,CASPPAGGLEEQFF,TGTGCCTCCCCCCCGGCGGGGGGCCTAGAAGAGCAGTTCTTC